Reported below is one T cell receptor (beta chain). Its antigen remains unknown. The assay was immunoSEQ multiplex PCR, and TCRdb's table has in-frame clones only and misses some. The sample includes around 150,000 clones, more than 75% of them seen just once. The data were taken from a study of T cell responses to AZD1222 COVID-19 vaccine. Looking at the study overall: Analysis merged second doses at about 4 or about 12 weeks. The study's findings and limits: Donors were mostly white British, more females; clonal diversity possibly underestimated.

The CDR3 consists of 14 residues. V lost 3 bases, J lost 8 bases, and 15 bases lay in between. Per germline, CDR1 KGHDR and CDR2 SFDVKD. The sequence was collected from an adult in good health. This chain links TRBV24-1 with TRBJ1-2; maybe TRBD1 (6 bases). Sequenced material: peripheral blood, taken on day 0 of AZD1222 vaccination. The CDR3: CATSDPGTSGGYTF. DNA of the CDR3: TGTGCCACCAGTGATCCCGGGACATCAGGCGGCTACACCTTC.